The 11 T cell receptor beta chains reported below all come from one sample, sequenced in a study of blood T cell repertoires in COVID-19. Measured with immunoSEQ multiplex PCR; TCRdb has only the in-frame clones, and not every one. The profile shows about 200,000 clones, about three quarters of them singletons. The sequenced sample was peripheral blood. The receptors were gathered from a woman in her 70s with acute or convalescent COVID-19.

This rearrangement joins TRBV2 to TRBJ2-1; 12 positions match TRBD2. This CDR3 region has 21 residues. The germline gives CDR1 SNHLY, CDR2 FYNNEI. V dropped 4 bases and J dropped 4; count of bases not matched to a gene: 20. CDR3 sequence reads: CASSAPVRASGRAPTYNEQFF. The CDR3 coding sequence is TGTGCCAGCAGTGCGCCGGTTAGGGCTAGCGGGAGGGCCCCAACATACAATGAGCAGTTCTTC.

The rearrangement links TRBV2 to TRBJ2-7, with 10 bases matching TRBD1. Trimming removed 7 bases from V and 3 bases from J; junction bases left unmatched: 12. CDR3 length: 16 amino acids. Looked up from germline, CDR1 is SNHLY and CDR2 is FYNNEI. The CDR3 loop is CASIEEGQGRLYEQYF. The CDR3 DNA reads as TGTGCCAGCATCGAGGAGGGACAGGGGCGCCTCTACGAGCAGTACTTC.

The chain combines TRBV6-5 with TRBJ1-5; perhaps TRBD1 as D (6 bases). V lost 5 bases, J lost 6 bases, and 11 bases lay in between. The CDR3 extends over 13 amino acids. The germline V gene has CDR1 MNHEY and CDR2 SVGAGI. CDR3 nucleotide sequence: TGTGCCAGCAGTACAGGGTGGGGTCAGCCCCAGCATTTT. Translated, it gives CASSTGWGQPQHF.

V and J are TRBV19 and TRBJ1-2; TRBD1 matches 7 bases. The CDR3 sequence is 14 residues long. Losses at the gene ends were 4 bases for V and 9 bases for J; bases not matched to a gene: 11. Germline V gene data show CDR1 as LNHDA and CDR2 as SQIVND (reference sequence). CDR3 sequence reads: CASSRGRGIMSYTF. CDR3 in DNA: TGTGCCAGTAGTAGGGGCAGGGGGATCATGAGCTACACCTTC.

The J gene is TRBJ2-3, the V gene TRBV10-1; 8 positions match TRBD2. The V gene end was trimmed by 4 bases and the J gene end by 4 bases; junction bases not matched to a gene: 10. CDR1 and CDR2 from the germline V gene are WNHNN and SYGVQD (reference sequence). This CDR3 has 16 residues. The CDR3 DNA reads as TGCGCCAGCAGTGTAGGCCAACTCGGGGGGGCAGATACGCAGTATTTT. Its protein product is CASSVGQLGGADTQYF.

Only one count was recorded for this clone. The J gene is TRBJ2-1, the V gene TRBV18, with TRBD2 as a possible D gene (5 bases). Germline V gives CDR1 KGHSH, CDR2 LQKENI. With 5 bases removed from V and 9 bases from J, the gap between germline ends came to 11 bases. This CDR3 contains 12 residues. The CDR3 here is CASSTFEGEQFF. Here the CDR3 DNA reads TGTGCCAGCTCAACTTTCGAGGGTGAGCAGTTCTTC.

This clone was picked up one time. The chain recombines TRBV9 with TRBJ1-4, with D possibly TRBD1 on 6 matching bases. Between the trimmed V and J ends, which lost 2 bases and 5 bases, there was a span of 7 bases. The CDR3 is 13 amino acids. Per the germline V gene, CDR1 is SGDLS and CDR2 is YYNGEE. The CDR3 bases are TGTGCCAGCAGCGTCGACAGGAATGAAAAACTGTTTTTT. As protein: CASSVDRNEKLFF.

The chain uses TRBV6-5 and TRBJ1-1; D gene unclear. This CDR3 is built from 13 residues. The germline V and J ends were trimmed by 6 bases and 1 base, with 9 bases remaining between them. The germline CDR1 and CDR2 sequences are MNHEY and SVGAGI. DNA of the CDR3: TGTGCCAGCAGACGACGGGGGAACACTGAAGCTTTCTTT. This gives the protein CASRRRGNTEAFF.

V gene TRBV30 combines with J gene TRBJ1-6; 7 bases agree with TRBD1. J lost 5 bases, V lost 0 bases, and 7 bases had no gene match. Germline loops: CDR1 GTSNPN, CDR2 SVGIG (reference sequence). The CDR3 totals 16 residues. CDR3 loop: CAWSVAGTDDNSPLHF. The CDR3 coding sequence is TGTGCCTGGAGTGTAGCCGGGACAGATGATAATTCACCCCTCCACTTT.

J is TRBJ2-5 and V is TRBV5-1; D is undetermined. Trimming removed 5 bases at V and 2 bases at J, with 13 bases between. CDR3 size: 14 residues. In germline, CDR1 is SGHRS, CDR2 YFSETQ. This CDR3 is CASSSTIPQETQYF. The DNA for the CDR3 is TGCGCCAGCAGTTCGACAATCCCTCAAGAGACCCAGTACTTC.

Here the CDR3 reads CASGRVQETQYF. CDR3 in DNA: TGTGCCTCAGGCAGGGTCCAAGAGACCCAGTACTTC. This chain connects TRBV6-5 to TRBJ2-5; possibly TRBD1 for D (5 bases). Germline CDR1 is MNHEY and CDR2 is SVGAGI. V shed 11 bases and J shed 1 base, with 11 bases lying between them. This CDR3 has 12 residues.